These 26 T cell receptor beta chains originate from one sample sequenced in a study of cytomegalovirus exposure and HLA in healthy donors. This PCR relied on a set of 60 Vbeta primers and 13 Jbeta primers. TCRdb keeps only in-frame clones here, not all; method: immunoSEQ multiplex PCR. Seen here are tens of thousands of clones, about 80% observed once, and the top ten hold around 1.4%. Material: PBMCs. The receptors shown here come from a male donor in good health and CMV-seronegative.

The rearrangement joins TRBV2 to TRBJ2-3; 10 bases are a match to TRBD2. The germline gives CDR1 SNHLY, CDR2 FYNNEI. Trimming at V came to 4 bases and at J to 1 base, leaving 2 bases not matched to a gene. The CDR3 totals 15 residues. CDR3 in amino acids: CASSVLAGGTDTQYF. Here the CDR3 DNA reads TGTGCCAGCAGTGTTCTAGCGGGGGGCACAGATACGCAGTATTTT. The full variable domain, with the rest looked up from reference TRBV2 and TRBJ2-3, is EPEVTQTPSHQVTQMGQEVILRCVPISNHLYFYWYRQILGQKVEFLVSFYNNEISEKSEIFDDQFSVERPDGSNFTLKIRSTKLEDSAMYFCASSVLAGGTDTQYFGPGTRLTVL.

V usage is TRBV15 and J usage is TRBJ2-7, with 11 bases that match TRBD1. V shed 5 bases, J shed 7 bases, and the junction held 4 bases outside the gene matches. From germline, CDR1 is LNHNV and CDR2 YYDKDF (reference sequence). The CDR3 has 13 amino acids. CDR3 coding DNA: TGTGCCACCAGCCTGGACAGGGGGCGGGAGCAGTACTTC. Its translation is CATSLDRGREQYF.

This clone was observed a few times. This chain uses TRBV6-6 with TRBJ1-4; maybe TRBD1 (5 bases). V shed 5 bases and J shed 4 bases, with 11 bases lying between them. The CDR3 consists of 14 residues. Per germline, CDR1 MNHNY and CDR2 SVGAGI (reference sequence). CDR3 protein: CASSTAGLNEKLFF. In DNA, the CDR3 is TGTGCCAGCAGTACCGCGGGGCTTAATGAAAAACTGTTTTTT.

The chain uses TRBV5-5 and TRBJ1-1; TRBD1 is a possible D gene (5 bases). Germline V gene data show CDR1 as SGHKS and CDR2 as YYEKEE (reference sequence). V lost 4 bases to trimming and J lost 1 base, with 14 bases between them. The CDR3 sequence is 15 residues long. The CDR3 here is CASSDPGGGNTEAFF. CDR3 in DNA: TGTGCCAGCAGCGACCCCGGGGGAGGGAACACTGAAGCTTTCTTT.

The chain carries TRBV19 and TRBJ2-7, with unresolved D. Germline lookup yields CDR1 LNHDA and CDR2 SQIVND (reference sequence). V lost 1 base and J 2 bases, leaving 9 bases between the germline ends. The CDR3 covers 14 residues. The CDR3 DNA reads TGTGCCAGTAGTATAGTCCTAGGCCCCTACGAGCAGTACTTC. Protein product: CASSIVLGPYEQYF.

This chain links TRBV6-1 with TRBJ2-7, with D possibly matching TRBD1 (7 bases). CDR3 length equals 15 residues. Germline assignment: CDR1 MNHNS and CDR2 SASEGT. V lost 4 bases and J 2 bases, leaving 15 bases between the germline ends. DNA for the CDR3: TGTGCCAGCAGTGCCAGGACAGGAGGGACCTACGAGCAGTACTTC. It encodes CASSARTGGTYEQYF.

This chain connects TRBV11-2 to TRBJ1-2; D remains unclear. Germline CDR1 reads SGHAT; CDR2 reads FQNNGV. The length of the CDR3 is 14 residues. V was shortened by 0 bases and J by 7 bases, with 12 bases between the two germline ends. CDR3 sequence reads: CASSLDDKVGGYTF. The CDR3 region has the DNA TGTGCCAGCAGCTTAGACGACAAGGTTGGTGGCTACACCTTC.

J is TRBJ1-2 and V is TRBV7-2; 9 bases are shared with TRBD1. Germline CDR1 and CDR2: SGHTA and FQGNSA. This CDR3 contains 14 residues. J was trimmed by 8 bases and V by 8 bases; bases with no gene match: 12. CDR3 residues: CASRDREASSGYTF. CDR3 DNA sequence: TGTGCCAGCCGGGACAGGGAGGCGTCTAGCGGCTACACCTTC.

This clone was found a few times. V gene TRBV4-3 combines with J gene TRBJ2-1, with 7 nucleotides matching TRBD2. CDR3 length: 15 residues. Germline assignment: CDR1 LGHNA and CDR2 YSLEER. V trimming: 2 bases; J trimming: 2 bases; junction bases outside the gene matches: 3. The CDR3 sequence is CASSQTSDTYNEQFF. The DNA for the CDR3 is TGCGCCAGCAGCCAAACTAGCGATACCTACAATGAGCAGTTCTTC.

A few counts support this clone. Within the sample, other DNA sequences also encode this same CDR3. This chain uses TRBV28 with TRBJ1-2, with a tentative D call TRBD1 (6 bases). This CDR3 has 16 amino acids. Deletions cut 5 bases from V and 13 bases from J, with 29 bases between. Germline CDR1 MDHEN, CDR2 SYDVKM. DNA of the CDR3: TGTGCCAGCAGTCTCAGCCTTGACAGGACCTTAAGTGTTTTCACCTTC. It specifies CASSLSLDRTLSVFTF.

The chain employs TRBV7-8 and TRBJ2-3; D might be TRBD1 (5 bases). Germline CDR1 and CDR2: SGHVS and FQNEAQ. V was pared by 1 base and J by 0 bases, with 14 bases between. CDR3 length: 17 amino acids. CDR3 sequence reads: CASSLESPWTSTDTQYF. The DNA for the CDR3 is TGTGCCAGCAGCTTAGAATCCCCCTGGACAAGCACAGATACGCAGTATTTT.

This clone was seen more than once but under ten times. This chain connects TRBV7-6 to TRBJ2-2; no reliable D call. Germline values: CDR1 SGHVS, CDR2 FNYEAQ. Trimming took 2 bases from V and 0 from J, leaving 7 bases between them. This CDR3 is 15 amino acids long. The CDR3 coding sequence is TGTGCCAGCAGCTTACCAGGAACGAACACCGGGGAGCTGTTTTTT. Its protein product is CASSLPGTNTGELFF.

The gene calls are TRBV6-1 and TRBJ2-7; 10 nucleotides match TRBD2. CDR3 size: 16 residues. V gave up 3 bases and J gave up 5 bases; unmatched junction bases: 10. Germline V lookup: CDR1 MNHNS, CDR2 SASEGT. CDR3 residues: CASSDPLLAGHHEQYF. The CDR3 bases are TGTGCCAGCAGTGACCCTCTACTAGCGGGGCACCACGAGCAGTACTTC.

The chain combines TRBV7-9 with TRBJ1-4; D is ambiguous. Trimming removed 2 bases at V and 6 bases at J, with 7 bases between. This CDR3 comprises 13 residues. Per the germline V gene, CDR1 is SEHNR and CDR2 is FQNEAQ (reference sequence). This CDR3 reads CASSLQLHEKLFF. The CDR3 nucleotides read TGTGCCAGCAGCTTACAACTCCATGAAAAACTGTTTTTT. Full variable domain (remainder filled in from reference TRBV7-9 and TRBJ1-4): DTGVSQNPRHKITKRGQNVTFRCDPISEHNRLYWYRQTLGQGPEFLTYFQNEAQLEKSRLLSDRFSAERPKGSFSTLEIQRTEQGDSAMYLCASSLQLHEKLFFGSGTQLSVL.

The chain joins TRBV6-5 to TRBJ2-2; TRBD1 matches at 10 bases. The germline CDR1 and CDR2 sequences are MNHEY and SVGAGI. The CDR3 has 15 amino acids. V was pared by 10 bases and J by 3 bases, with 8 bases of the junction left unmatched. The CDR3 DNA reads TGTGCCACCAGCGACAGGGGGCAGGACACCGGGGAGCTGTTTTTT. Translated: CATSDRGQDTGELFF.

V and J are TRBV6-5 and TRBJ1-1; a possible D gene is TRBD1 (6 bases). The CDR3 sequence is 13 residues long. Germline assignment: CDR1 MNHEY and CDR2 SVGAGI. The germline V and J ends were trimmed by 5 bases and 5 bases, with 12 bases remaining between them. CDR3 in DNA: TGTGCCAGCAGTCACGACAGGAGGACTGAAGCTTTCTTT. Protein: CASSHDRRTEAFF.

This chain joins TRBV7-2 and TRBJ1-5, with 10 nucleotides matching TRBD1. The CDR3 runs to 18 residues. The V gene end was trimmed by 5 bases and the J gene end by 2 bases; junction bases not matched to a gene: 12. The germline V gene encodes CDR1 SGHTA and CDR2 FQGNSA. This chain's CDR3 is CASSQRTQGTGGNQPQHF. CDR3 in DNA: TGTGCCAGCAGCCAGCGTACACAGGGGACAGGGGGCAATCAGCCCCAGCATTTT.

The genes are TRBV28 and TRBJ2-5; TRBD1 aligns across 8 bases. The assigned J gene may be wrong: the sequence end matches TRBJ2-7 better. The germline gives CDR1 MDHEN, CDR2 SYDVKM. The CDR3 has 15 residues. The CDR3 coding sequence is TGTGCCAGCAGACCATCCCGGGACAGGAGGTACGAGCAGTACTTC. Translated: CASRPSRDRRYEQYF.

This chain links TRBV6-1 with TRBJ2-3; a possible D gene is TRBD1 (6 bases). This CDR3 region has 15 residues. Per the germline V gene, CDR1 is MNHNS and CDR2 is SASEGT. Trimming took off 3 bases at V and 0 bases at J, with 10 bases between the two ends. CDR3 nucleotide sequence: TGTGCCAGCAGTGAGGGACACGCCAGCACAGATACGCAGTATTTT. Translating gives CASSEGHASTDTQYF.

The genes are TRBV7-9 and TRBJ2-1; 9 nucleotides line up with TRBD1. Trimming removed 1 base from V and 8 bases from J; junction bases left unmatched: 6. Germline CDR1 and CDR2: SEHNR and FQNEAQ (reference sequence). The CDR3 runs 15 residues. The CDR3 nucleotides are TGTGCCAGCAGCTTAGTACAGGGGGCGGTTTATGAGCAGTTCTTC. Protein: CASSLVQGAVYEQFF.

The chain has TRBV5-4 and TRBJ2-3, with 8 positions matching TRBD2. The CDR3 loop spans 16 amino acids. V was clipped by 3 bases and J by 0 bases; unmatched bases: 6. Per the germline V gene, CDR1 is SGHNT and CDR2 is YYREEE (reference sequence). The CDR3 DNA reads as TGTGCCAGCAGCTCAATAGCGGGGACGAGCACAGATACGCAGTATTTT. This encodes CASSSIAGTSTDTQYF.

This clone was seen only a few times. V usage is TRBV10-3 and J usage is TRBJ2-7; weak D call: TRBD1 (6 bases). The CDR3 contains 15 residues. CDR1 is ENHRY, CDR2 SYGVKD, per germline. Trimming removed 0 bases from V and 0 bases from J, with 9 bases in between. The CDR3 loop reads CAISESEDSSYEQYF. The CDR3 DNA sequence: TGTGCCATCAGTGAGTCGGAGGACAGCTCCTACGAGCAGTACTTC.

The chain has TRBV7-6 and TRBJ2-7; a weak D match, TRBD1 (8 bases). Per the germline V gene, CDR1 is SGHVS and CDR2 is FNYEAQ. The CDR3 spans 14 residues. The germline V and J ends were trimmed by 1 base and 7 bases, with 14 bases remaining between them. The CDR3 here is CASSLGTQGGEQYF. CDR3 DNA sequence: TGTGCCAGCAGCTTAGGAACACAGGGGGGGGAGCAGTACTTC.

This chain links TRBV5-4 with TRBJ2-2; 8 positions agree with TRBD1. V was clipped by 1 base and J by 3 bases; unmatched bases: 5. CDR1 is SGHNT and CDR2 is YYREEE in the germline V gene (reference sequence). This CDR3 is built from 16 residues. CDR3 nucleotide sequence: TGTGCCAGCAGCTTGACAGGGGGGTCGTACACCGGGGAGCTGTTTTTT. This sequence encodes CASSLTGGSYTGELFF.

The rearrangement links TRBV6-1 to TRBJ2-7; 9 nucleotides line up with TRBD2. The CDR3 runs to 15 residues. Germline V gene lookup returns CDR1 MNHNS and CDR2 SASEGT. Trimming cost V 7 bases and J 4 bases; bases outside gene matches: 11. The CDR3 bases are TGTGCCAGCACCCCGTCGATAGCGGGAGCGTACGAGCAGTACTTC. Its translation is CASTPSIAGAYEQYF.

This chain links TRBV5-4 with TRBJ2-1, with 9 bases identical to TRBD2. Germline assignment: CDR1 SGHNT and CDR2 YYREEE (reference sequence). J was trimmed by 8 bases and V by 3 bases; bases with no gene match: 6. The CDR3 has 14 residues. The CDR3 DNA follows: TGTGCCAGCAGCTACGCGGGGGGGAAGGATGAGCAGTTCTTC. Residues: CASSYAGGKDEQFF.